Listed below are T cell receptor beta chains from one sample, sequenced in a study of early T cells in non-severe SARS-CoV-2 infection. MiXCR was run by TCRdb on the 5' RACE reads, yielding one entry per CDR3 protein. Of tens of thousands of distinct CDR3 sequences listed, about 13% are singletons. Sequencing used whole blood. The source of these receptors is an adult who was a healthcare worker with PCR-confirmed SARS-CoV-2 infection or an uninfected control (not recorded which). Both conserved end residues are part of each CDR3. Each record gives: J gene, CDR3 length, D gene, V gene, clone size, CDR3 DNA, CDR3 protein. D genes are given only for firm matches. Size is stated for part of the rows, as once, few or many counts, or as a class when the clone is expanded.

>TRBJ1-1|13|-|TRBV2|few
TGTGCCAGCAGTGAGGGGGACTGGACTGAAGCTTTCTTT
CASSEGDWTEAFF
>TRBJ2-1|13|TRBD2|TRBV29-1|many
TGCAGCGTTGCCGGGAGGGCCATATATGAGCAGTTCTTC
CSVAGRAIYEQFF
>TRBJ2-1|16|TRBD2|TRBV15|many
TGTGCCACCGGACCGACTAGCGGGAGGGCATTTGGTGAGCAGTTCTTC
CATGPTSGRAFGEQFF
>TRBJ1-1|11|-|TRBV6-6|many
TGTGCCAGCAGTGATCGGGCTGAAGCTTTCTTT
CASSDRAEAFF
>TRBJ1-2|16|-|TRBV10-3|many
TGTGCCATCAGTCCTAACACCGGAACTTCTAACTATGGCTACACCTTC
CAISPNTGTSNYGYTF
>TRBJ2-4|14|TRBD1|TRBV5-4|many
TGTGCCAGCAGGGGGGACAGGGGGCAAAACATTCAGTACTTC
CASRGDRGQNIQYF
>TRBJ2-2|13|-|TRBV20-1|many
TGCAGTGCTAGAGACTTTGGCACCGGGGAGCTGTTTTTT
CSARDFGTGELFF
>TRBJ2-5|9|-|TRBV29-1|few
TGCAGCGTTGGGGAGACCCAGTACTTC
CSVGETQYF
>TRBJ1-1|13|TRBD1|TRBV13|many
TGTGCCAGCAACCTACAGGGGGCCGCGAGGGCTTTCTTT
CASNLQGAARAFF
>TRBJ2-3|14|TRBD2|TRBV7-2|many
TGTGCCAGCAGCTTGAGCGGGGGGACAGATACGCAGTATTTT
CASSLSGGTDTQYF
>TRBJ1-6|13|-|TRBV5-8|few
TGTGCCAGCCTGCAGGTGAAGAATTCACCCCTCCACTTT
CASLQVKNSPLHF
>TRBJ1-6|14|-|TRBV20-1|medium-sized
TGCAGTGCTAGAGAGCGGTGGGTGCATTCACCCCTCCACTTT
CSARERWVHSPLHF
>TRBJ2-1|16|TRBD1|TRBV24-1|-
TGTGCCACCAGTGACCCCCGTGACAGGGTTGGCGATGAGCAGTTCTTC
CATSDPRDRVGDEQFF
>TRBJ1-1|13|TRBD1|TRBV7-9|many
TGTGCCAGCAGTCCCAGGGGGGACACTGAAGCTTTCTTT
CASSPRGDTEAFF
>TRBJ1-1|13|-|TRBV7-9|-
TGTGCCAGCAGTCGTTTTGTAAACACTGAAGCTTTCTTT
CASSRFVNTEAFF
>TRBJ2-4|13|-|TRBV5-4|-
TGTGCCAGCAGCTTGGCGGGTAAAAACATTCAGTACTTC
CASSLAGKNIQYF
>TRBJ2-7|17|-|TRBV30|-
TGTGCCTGGAGCCCCCCAACGCGTGTTTTTTCACTCTACGAGCAGTACTTC
CAWSPPTRVFSLYEQYF
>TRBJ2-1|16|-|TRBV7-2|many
TGTGCCAGCAGCTTAGAAATCATGGGTAGCGTGACTGAGCAGTTCTTC
CASSLEIMGSVTEQFF
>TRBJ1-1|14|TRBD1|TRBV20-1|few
TGCAGTGCTAGAGAGGGACAGATGAACACTGAAGCTTTCTTT
CSAREGQMNTEAFF
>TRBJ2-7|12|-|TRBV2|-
TGTGCCAGCGCTGGGATTTCCTACGAGCAGTACTTC
CASAGISYEQYF
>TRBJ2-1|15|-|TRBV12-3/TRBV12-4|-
TGTGCCAGCAGTTTGAAAGGGGTGTCCTACAATGAGCAGTTCTTC
CASSLKGVSYNEQFF
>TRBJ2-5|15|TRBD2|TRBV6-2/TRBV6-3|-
TGTGCCAGCAGTTCTAGCGGGAGGGCGCAAGAGACCCAGTACTTC
CASSSSGRAQETQYF
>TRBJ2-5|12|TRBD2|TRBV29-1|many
TGCAGCTGTCTGGGAGCGGGAGGGTCCCAGTACTTC
CSCLGAGGSQYF
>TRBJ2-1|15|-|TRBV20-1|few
TGCAGTGCCAGTCGGGCGGGGGCTATCTACAATGAGCAGTTCTTC
CSASRAGAIYNEQFF
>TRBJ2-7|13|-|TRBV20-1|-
TGCAGTGCTAGCGGGGACGGAACCTACGAGCAGTACTTC
CSASGDGTYEQYF
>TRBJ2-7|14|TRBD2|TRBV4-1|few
TGCGCCAGCAGCCAGGCGGGAGGTATCAACGAGCAGTACTTC
CASSQAGGINEQYF
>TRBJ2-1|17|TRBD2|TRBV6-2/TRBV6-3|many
TGTGCCAGCATTCGAACCCTGGCAGCGGGAGAGGGCGATGAGCAGTTCTTC
CASIRTLAAGEGDEQFF
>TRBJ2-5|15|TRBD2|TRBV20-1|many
TGCAGTGCAAACGGACTAGCGGGTTCGGTAGAGACCCAGTACTTC
CSANGLAGSVETQYF
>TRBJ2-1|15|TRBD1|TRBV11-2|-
TGTGCCAGCAGCCCCGAACCCCGACAGGGCAATGAGCAGTTCTTC
CASSPEPRQGNEQFF